These T cell receptor beta chains were read from a single sample in a study of identifying expanded T cells in peripheral blood. Sequencing was performed with immunoSEQ multiplex PCR; in TCRdb, only in-frame clones are kept and a portion is missing. The sample has about 100,000 clones; 80% to 90% are singletons. Sample: blood. The receptors were sampled from a person aged 18 to 75 in good health. Both conserved end residues are part of each CDR3.

>TRBJ1-5|TRBV2
CASKGQGISNQPQHF
>TRBJ1-5|TRBV10-3
CAIRGAGNQPQHF
>TRBJ1-1|TRBV9
CASSPDLQGAHTEAFF
>TRBJ2-7|TRBV18
CASSPEVMGREQYF
>TRBJ1-1|TRBV5-1
CASSPGASEAFF
>TRBJ1-5|TRBV10-2
CASSESGAKKNARQPQHF
>TRBJ2-3|TRBV30
CAWSAGGGDTQYF
>TRBJ1-5|TRBV27
CASSLVGTGNQPQHF
>TRBJ1-1|TRBV10-2
CASSESPDSLNTEAFF
>TRBJ1-6|TRBV27
CASSLVGRGNSPLHF
>TRBJ2-3|TRBV2
CASSDAGIITDTQYF
>TRBJ2-3|TRBV5-1
CASSLVSDTDTQYF
>TRBJ1-1|TRBV5-1
CASSLDSRRNTEAFF
>TRBJ2-7|TRBV13
CASSYSQGAYEQYF
>TRBJ1-1|TRBV7-2
CASSQGANTEAFF
>TRBJ2-7|TRBV11-3
CASSSGLAGGYEQYF
>TRBJ1-1|TRBV7-2
CASSLLVNTEAFF